The source of this TCR beta chain is a study of Ad26.COV2.S vaccination and SARS-CoV-2 variants. Overall study results and limits: Placebo recipients and vaccine recipients were similar in non-spike TCR breadth. Responses of T cells in total may have been underestimated by the TCR breadth and depth analyses. After vaccination, substantial breadth of spike-specific CD8+ and CD4+ responses was reported.

The repertoire was sequenced with immunoSEQ multiplex PCR; TCRdb's copy has only in-frame clones and lacks some. The sample records about 87,000 clones, 82% being singletons. This clone was observed once. Its antigen is not identified. The CDR3 has 10 amino acids. Per germline, CDR1 MDHEN and CDR2 SYDVKM. This specimen was peripheral blood, taken after recovery from COVID-19. The genes are TRBV28 and TRBJ1-1; D is unclear. The source of this sequence is a human donor who had recovered from COVID-19. In DNA, the CDR3 is TGTGACGGCAGGAACACTGAAGCTTTCTTT. Its protein is CDGRNTEAFF.